The rows below give T cell receptor beta chains drawn from one sample of a study of T cells in Graves' hyperthyroidism and ophthalmopathy. TCRdb processed the multiplex PCR reads anew with MiXCR; each CDR3 protein has one entry. The data show hundreds of thousands of distinct CDR3 sequences, about 16% seen once. The sequencing input was blood. The receptors come from a man aged 40-49 years with Graves' hyperthyroidism. Both conserved end residues are part of each CDR3. Each record gives: clone size, D gene, J gene, V gene, CDR3 DNA, CDR3 protein. A D gene is named only where the DNA matches it firmly. Part of the rows lack a size; the others show once, few, many or a class for expanded clones.

many | - | TRBJ1-2 | TRBV11-2 | TGTGCCAGCAGCTCGGACGGACCCTATGGCTACACCTTC | CASSSDGPYGYTF
- | - | TRBJ1-6 | TRBV20-1 | TGCAGTGCTAAGGACACATATTATAATTCACCCCTCCACTTT | CSAKDTYYNSPLHF
- | - | TRBJ2-5 | TRBV7-3 | TGTGCCAGCAGCCTCCAGGGGGGAGAAGAGACCCAGTACTTC | CASSLQGGEETQYF
- | - | TRBJ1-2 | TRBV7-2 | TGTGCCAGCAGCTTTGGCGCTAACTATGGCTACACCTTC | CASSFGANYGYTF
once | TRBD2 | TRBJ2-1 | TRBV11-2 | TGTGCCAGCAGCTTAACGGGAGGGTTGAATGAGCAGTTCTTC | CASSLTGGLNEQFF
few | TRBD2 | TRBJ2-1 | TRBV6-4 | TGTGCCAGCAGGAGCGGGGGGTACAATGAGCAGTTCTTC | CASRSGGYNEQFF
- | TRBD1 | TRBJ2-3 | TRBV9 | TGTGCCAGCAGCGTAGTAAGCGCAGGGGGAACAGATACGCAGTATTTT | CASSVVSAGGTDTQYF
many | TRBD1 | TRBJ2-2 | TRBV20-1 | TGCAGTGTTAGGAGACAGGGGAACACCGGGGAGCTGTTTTTT | CSVRRQGNTGELFF
many | - | TRBJ1-4 | TRBV4-3 | TGCGCCAGCAGCCAAGACAGGCTACCGGGAGAAAAACTGTTTTTT | CASSQDRLPGEKLFF
- | TRBD2 | TRBJ2-2 | TRBV11-2 | TGTGCCAGCAGCACGACTAGCGGGTATAACACCGGGGAGCTGTTTTTT | CASSTTSGYNTGELFF
few | - | TRBJ2-6 | TRBV3-1 | TGTGCCAGCAGCCAAGGAGGAGCTACCGTCCTGACTTTC | CASSQGGATVLTF
many | - | TRBJ2-5 | TRBV7-2 | TGTGCCAGCAGCCCGGGCCAGCTTGGGACCCAGTACTTC | CASSPGQLGTQYF
- | - | TRBJ2-3 | TRBV19 | TGTGCCAGTAGTATAGGAGGGGGTCGGGCAGATACGCAGTATTTT | CASSIGGGRADTQYF
many | TRBD1 | TRBJ1-1 | TRBV6-2/TRBV6-3 | TGTGCCAGCAATGACAGGGGTGAAGCTTTCTTT | CASNDRGEAFF
few | - | TRBJ2-3 | TRBV19 | TGTGCCAGTAGTGAGTTGATCTACACAGATACGCAGTATTTT | CASSELIYTDTQYF
many | - | TRBJ2-7 | TRBV20-1 | TGCAGTGCTAGAGCCCTCAGGGGCGAGGGGAACGAGCAGTACTTC | CSARALRGEGNEQYF
many | - | TRBJ1-1 | TRBV5-1 | TGCGCCAGCAGCGCCAGACAGGCCTCTGAAGCTTTCTTT | CASSARQASEAFF
many | - | TRBJ1-4 | TRBV30 | TGTGCCTGGAGTGCGACAGGCGATGAAAAACTGTTTTTT | CAWSATGDEKLFF
few | - | TRBJ2-7 | TRBV7-6 | TGTGCCAGCACCCAATCGGCATCCCAGTTGAGCCTCGGGGACCGGCACGAGCAGTACTTC | CASTQSASQLSLGDRHEQYF
many | - | TRBJ1-1 | TRBV5-1 | TGCGCCAGCAGCTTGATGCCGGGAATGAACACTGAAGCTTTCTTT | CASSLMPGMNTEAFF